The rows below give T cell receptor beta chains drawn from one sample of a study of blood T cell repertoires in COVID-19. Clones were sequenced by immunoSEQ multiplex PCR, and TCRdb holds only the in-frame ones, with some missing. The repertoire holds 95,000 to 150,000 clones, approximately 89% seen once, with roughly 3.2% in the top ten. Material for sequencing was peripheral blood. The origin of the receptors is a woman of 80 years or more with COVID-19, enrolled during active disease. CDR3s include the opening cysteine and the closing phenylalanine or tryptophan. A D gene is named only where the DNA matches it firmly. For some rows the clone size is stated as once, few or many, or as a class when expanded; others skip it.

j_call: TRBJ1-1
clone_size: .
v_call: TRBV15
d_call: .
cdr3_nt: TGTGCCACCAGCAGAGATCGGGGGGGCACTGAAGCTTTCTTT
cdr3_aa: CATSRDRGGTEAFF

j_call: TRBJ1-1
clone_size: .
v_call: TRBV7-2
d_call: .
cdr3_nt: TGTGCCAGCAGCTTACCCTCCGGGATGAACACTGAAGCTTTCTTT
cdr3_aa: CASSLPSGMNTEAFF

j_call: TRBJ2-7
clone_size: .
v_call: TRBV5-4
d_call: .
cdr3_nt: TGTGCCAGCAGCTTGGAAGGAGTTTCCTACGAGCAGTACTTC
cdr3_aa: CASSLEGVSYEQYF

j_call: TRBJ2-1
clone_size: .
v_call: TRBV6-7
d_call: .
cdr3_nt: TGTGCCAGCAGTTACGGGCGGGAAGGTGAGCAGTTCTTC
cdr3_aa: CASSYGREGEQFF

j_call: TRBJ1-1
clone_size: .
v_call: TRBV11-2
d_call: .
cdr3_nt: TGTGCCAGCAGCCCCAGGGTGGACACTGAAGCTTTCTTT
cdr3_aa: CASSPRVDTEAFF

j_call: TRBJ1-1
clone_size: .
v_call: TRBV19
d_call: .
cdr3_nt: TGTGCCAGTAGTCAAAACACTGAAGCTTTCTTT
cdr3_aa: CASSQNTEAFF

j_call: TRBJ1-1
clone_size: .
v_call: TRBV2
d_call: TRBD1
cdr3_nt: TGTGCCAGCAGGGTAGACAGGGGGGAAGCTTTCTTT
cdr3_aa: CASRVDRGEAFF

j_call: TRBJ1-2
clone_size: .
v_call: TRBV12-3/TRBV12-4
d_call: TRBD1
cdr3_nt: TGTGCCAGCAGTCTACAGGGGTACTATGGCTACACCTTC
cdr3_aa: CASSLQGYYGYTF

j_call: TRBJ2-7
clone_size: .
v_call: TRBV28
d_call: TRBD1
cdr3_nt: TGTGCCAGCAGGCAACAGGGGTCGTACGAGCAGTACTTC
cdr3_aa: CASRQQGSYEQYF

j_call: TRBJ2-1
clone_size: .
v_call: TRBV7-9
d_call: .
cdr3_nt: TGTGCCAGCAGCTTTTGGACAGAAAATGAGCAGTTCTTC
cdr3_aa: CASSFWTENEQFF

j_call: TRBJ2-3
clone_size: .
v_call: TRBV7-8
d_call: .
cdr3_nt: TGTGCCAGCAGCCCCGACAGGGATACGCAGTATTTT
cdr3_aa: CASSPDRDTQYF

j_call: TRBJ2-7
clone_size: .
v_call: TRBV28
d_call: .
cdr3_nt: TGTGCCAGCACCGCGGGCCACGAGCAGTACTTC
cdr3_aa: CASTAGHEQYF

j_call: TRBJ2-7
clone_size: .
v_call: TRBV19
d_call: .
cdr3_nt: TGTGCCAGTAGTATAGATCCAGATTTTCGCGAGCAGTACTTC
cdr3_aa: CASSIDPDFREQYF

j_call: TRBJ1-1
clone_size: .
v_call: TRBV3-1/TRBV3-2
d_call: .
cdr3_nt: TGTGCCAGCAGCCAAGCGAGAACTGGGGGCAGTGAAGCTTTCTTT
cdr3_aa: CASSQARTGGSEAFF

j_call: TRBJ1-5
clone_size: few
v_call: TRBV2
d_call: TRBD1
cdr3_nt: TGTGCCAGCAGGAGGGACAGGGACAATCAGCCCCAGCATTTT
cdr3_aa: CASRRDRDNQPQHF

j_call: TRBJ2-1
clone_size: .
v_call: TRBV7-9
d_call: .
cdr3_nt: TGTGCCAGCAGCTTAGGGCAGGCCAGCAATGAGCAGTTCTTC
cdr3_aa: CASSLGQASNEQFF

j_call: TRBJ2-7
clone_size: .
v_call: TRBV5-4
d_call: TRBD1
cdr3_nt: TGTGCCAGCAGCCGGGACAGGGGGAGCTCCTACGAGCAGTACTTC
cdr3_aa: CASSRDRGSSYEQYF

j_call: TRBJ2-1
clone_size: .
v_call: TRBV3-1/TRBV3-2
d_call: .
cdr3_nt: TGTGCCAGCAGCCCTTCGGACTTGGGTGAGCAGTTCTTC
cdr3_aa: CASSPSDLGEQFF

j_call: TRBJ2-6
clone_size: .
v_call: TRBV28
d_call: .
cdr3_nt: TGTGCCACCCACAGCGGCAGGACGGGTCTGTCTGGGGCCAACGTCCTGACTTTC
cdr3_aa: CATHSGRTGLSGANVLTF

j_call: TRBJ2-3
clone_size: .
v_call: TRBV5-4
d_call: TRBD2
cdr3_nt: TGTGCCAGCAGCCCGGGACTAGCGGAGTTCCAAGCGCAGTATTTT
cdr3_aa: CASSPGLAEFQAQYF

j_call: TRBJ1-1
clone_size: .
v_call: TRBV4-3
d_call: .
cdr3_nt: TGCGCCAGCAGACTTGACGGACTGCTTTCGGGAGAAGCTTTCTTT
cdr3_aa: CASRLDGLLSGEAFF

j_call: TRBJ2-5
clone_size: .
v_call: TRBV7-9
d_call: .
cdr3_nt: TGTGCCAGCAGCTCCACACAGGGAACGGGGTACCAAGAGACCCAGTACTTC
cdr3_aa: CASSSTQGTGYQETQYF

j_call: TRBJ2-2
clone_size: .
v_call: TRBV7-9
d_call: .
cdr3_nt: TGTGCCAGCAGTGGGTGGAGGGGCAACGGGGAGCTGTTTTTT
cdr3_aa: CASSGWRGNGELFF

j_call: TRBJ2-5
clone_size: .
v_call: TRBV5-1
d_call: .
cdr3_nt: TGCGCCAGCAGCTTGGCCCAGACAGGCCGTTATGAGACCCAGTACTTC
cdr3_aa: CASSLAQTGRYETQYF

j_call: TRBJ2-2
clone_size: .
v_call: TRBV5-8
d_call: .
cdr3_nt: TGTGCCAGCAGCCTATCTAGCGAGGCCGGGGAGCTGTTTTTT
cdr3_aa: CASSLSSEAGELFF

j_call: TRBJ1-4
clone_size: .
v_call: TRBV10-3
d_call: .
cdr3_nt: TGTGCCATCAGTGACCGGGAGCGGGCAACTAATGAAAAACTGTTTTTT
cdr3_aa: CAISDRERATNEKLFF

j_call: TRBJ2-7
clone_size: .
v_call: TRBV5-1
d_call: .
cdr3_nt: TGCGCCAGCAGCCGAACCCGGGACAATATACCCGAGCAGTACTTC
cdr3_aa: CASSRTRDNIPEQYF

j_call: TRBJ1-4
clone_size: .
v_call: TRBV7-9
d_call: .
cdr3_nt: TGTGCCAGCAGCAATCCGGGACACCGGAATGAAAAACTGTTTTTT
cdr3_aa: CASSNPGHRNEKLFF

j_call: TRBJ2-3
clone_size: .
v_call: TRBV6-6
d_call: .
cdr3_nt: TGTGCCAGCCGAACGTCCAGACTCACAGATACGCAGTATTTT
cdr3_aa: CASRTSRLTDTQYF

j_call: TRBJ1-5
clone_size: .
v_call: TRBV20-1
d_call: TRBD1
cdr3_nt: TGCAGTGCTGGTGAACCGGGACAGGGGAATCAGCCCCAGCATTTT
cdr3_aa: CSAGEPGQGNQPQHF

j_call: TRBJ1-5
clone_size: .
v_call: TRBV4-1
d_call: TRBD1
cdr3_nt: TGCGCCAGCAGCCGGACAGGGGACGGGCAGCCCCAGCATTTT
cdr3_aa: CASSRTGDGQPQHF

j_call: TRBJ1-1
clone_size: .
v_call: TRBV5-1
d_call: .
cdr3_nt: TGCGCCAGCAGCTTGGGTGCAGGGGAGCGCACTGAAGCTTTCTTT
cdr3_aa: CASSLGAGERTEAFF